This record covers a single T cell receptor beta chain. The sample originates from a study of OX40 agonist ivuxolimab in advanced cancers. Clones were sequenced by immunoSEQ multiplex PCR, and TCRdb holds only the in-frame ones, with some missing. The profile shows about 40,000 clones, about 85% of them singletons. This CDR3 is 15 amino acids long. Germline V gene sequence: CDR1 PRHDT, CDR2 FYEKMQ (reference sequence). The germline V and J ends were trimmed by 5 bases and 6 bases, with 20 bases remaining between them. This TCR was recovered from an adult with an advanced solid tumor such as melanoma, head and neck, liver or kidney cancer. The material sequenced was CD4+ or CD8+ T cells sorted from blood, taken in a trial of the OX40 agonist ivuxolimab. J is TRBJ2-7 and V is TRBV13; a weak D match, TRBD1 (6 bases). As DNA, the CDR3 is TGTGCCAGCAGCCACCCCCCGGACAGTGGTGGCGAGCAGTACTTC. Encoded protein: CASSHPPDSGGEQYF.